A single sample gave rise to the 14 T cell receptor beta chains below, sequenced in a study of cytomegalovirus exposure and HLA in healthy donors. PCR used 60 Vbeta primers and 13 Jbeta primers. Produced via immunoSEQ multiplex PCR; TCRdb's table is partial and in-frame only. Here the sample spans 100,000 to 150,000 clones, 55% to 75% being singletons. The material sequenced was PBMCs. These receptors all stem from a man aged 30-40 years in good health and CMV-seropositive.

The chain employs TRBV13 and TRBJ2-7; 7 nucleotides agree with TRBD1. The V segment lost 5 bases and the J segment 4 bases; nucleotides outside the gene matches: 14. This CDR3 spans 16 amino acids. Germline V gives CDR1 PRHDT, CDR2 FYEKMQ (reference sequence). This CDR3 is CASSPWTGLTDYEQYF. CDR3 in DNA: TGTGCCAGCAGCCCTTGGACAGGCCTGACCGATTACGAGCAGTACTTC.

The chain joins TRBV5-4 to TRBJ1-2, with a tentative D call TRBD1 (5 bases). Deletions cut 4 bases from V and 0 bases from J, with 10 bases between. The CDR3 is 14 amino acids. CDR1 SGHNT and CDR2 YYREEE come from the germline V gene (reference sequence). In DNA, the CDR3 is TGTGCCAGCAGCCCGACAGCCTCTAACTATGGCTACACCTTC. Protein: CASSPTASNYGYTF.

The rearrangement uses TRBV2 and TRBJ2-7; 10 bases align to TRBD2. CDR3 size: 18 residues. V dropped 5 bases and J dropped 3; count of bases not matched to a gene: 16. The germline V gene has CDR1 SNHLY and CDR2 FYNNEI. This CDR3 reads CASSRAGGLPYTDYEQYF. The DNA for the CDR3 is TGTGCCAGCAGTAGAGCGGGAGGGCTTCCCTACACGGACTACGAGCAGTACTTC.

V gene TRBV15 combines with J gene TRBJ2-2, with 7 positions matching TRBD2. This CDR3 region has 17 residues. J lost 3 bases, V lost 4 bases, and 11 bases had no gene match. CDR1 is LNHNV, CDR2 YYDKDF, per germline (reference sequence). CDR3 residues: CATSTGLAGVYTGELFF. The CDR3 coding sequence is TGTGCCACCAGCACAGGTCTGGCGGGAGTATACACCGGGGAGCTGTTTTTT. Filled out from reference TRBV15 and TRBJ2-2, the complete variable domain reads DAMVIQNPRYQVTQFGKPVTLSCSQTLNHNVMYWYQQKSSQAPKLLFHYYDKDFNNEADTPDNFQSRRPNTSFCFLDIRSPGLGDTAMYLCATSTGLAGVYTGELFFGEGSRLTVL.

This clone was observed a single time. The chain recombines TRBV19 with TRBJ1-1; D gene ambiguous. This CDR3 contains 17 residues. CDR1 is LNHDA and CDR2 is SQIVND in the germline V gene (reference sequence). V lost 2 bases, J lost 1 base, and 17 bases lay in between. Written as DNA, the CDR3 is TGTGCCAGTAGTATAATGGGTAGCGGGGTAAGGAACACTGAAGCTTTCTTT. Translating gives CASSIMGSGVRNTEAFF.

The chain joins TRBV5-1 to TRBJ2-7; 15 bases line up with TRBD2. The CDR3 is made up of 17 amino acids. J gave up 6 bases and V 4 bases, and 11 bases lay outside the gene matches. The germline CDR1 and CDR2 sequences are SGHRS and YFSETQ. Here the CDR3 DNA reads TGCGCCAGCAGCCTTGGGACTAGCGGGAGGCTTTTAACCGAGCAGTACTTC. Translated: CASSLGTSGRLLTEQYF. Together with reference TRBV5-1 and TRBJ2-7, the CDR3 gives the full variable domain: KAGVTQTPRYLIKTRGQQVTLSCSPISGHRSVSWYQQTPGQGLQFLFEYFSETQRNKGNFPGRFSGRQFSNSRSEMNVSTLELGDSALYLCASSLGTSGRLLTEQYFGPGTRLTVT.

The chain carries TRBV9 and TRBJ2-3, with 10 bases fitting TRBD2. The CDR3 totals 16 residues. From germline, CDR1 is SGDLS and CDR2 YYNGEE. The ends lost 2 bases at V and 2 bases at J; junction bases unmatched: 5. The CDR3: CASSVSSGGYTDTQYF. Here the CDR3 DNA reads TGTGCCAGCAGCGTCTCTAGCGGGGGTTACACAGATACGCAGTATTTT.

This chain joins TRBV19 and TRBJ1-2, with 7 bases that match TRBD1. The V gene's germline CDR1 is LNHDA and CDR2 SQIVND (reference sequence). This CDR3 region has 16 residues. The ends lost 4 bases at V and 0 bases at J; junction bases unmatched: 8. For the CDR3, the DNA is TGTGCCAGTAGTACCCGACAGGGCACAACTAACTATGGCTACACCTTC. Translating gives CASSTRQGTTNYGYTF.

The chain carries TRBV5-1 and TRBJ2-2; the D gene is possibly TRBD2 (5 bases). Germline CDR1 reads SGHRS; CDR2 reads YFSETQ. The CDR3 runs 16 residues. Trimming left V 1 base short and J 3 bases short, with 13 bases between. CDR3 coding DNA: TGCGCCAGCAGCTTGATGGCAGCGAGGGACACCGGGGAGCTGTTTTTT. It specifies CASSLMAARDTGELFF.

J is TRBJ2-1 and V is TRBV5-6, with TRBD2 matching over 10 bases. The germline gives CDR1 SGHDT, CDR2 YYEEEE. The V segment lost 4 bases and the J segment 4 bases; nucleotides outside the gene matches: 8. The CDR3 length is 16 residues. The chain's CDR3 is CASSKPGLAPYNEQFF. In nucleotides, the CDR3 is TGTGCCAGCAGCAAACCGGGACTAGCGCCATACAATGAGCAGTTCTTC. The whole variable domain, remainder taken from reference TRBV5-6 and TRBJ2-1, is DAGVTQSPTHLIKTRGQQVTLRCSPKSGHDTVSWYQQALGQGPQFIFQYYEEEERQRGNFPDRFSGHQFPNYSSELNVNALLLGDSALYLCASSKPGLAPYNEQFFGPGTRLTVL.

This clone came up a few times. The CDR3 reads CASSSWTGTYEQYF. CDR3 nucleotide sequence: TGTGCCAGCAGCTCCTGGACAGGGACCTACGAGCAGTACTTC. This chain joins TRBV5-5 and TRBJ2-7; 8 nucleotides line up with TRBD1. Germline CDR1 reads SGHKS; CDR2 reads YYEKEE (reference sequence). The length of the CDR3 is 14 residues. V shed 3 bases and J 2 bases; nucleotides not matched to a gene: 4.

This clone has a handful of counts. One end of the junction fails to match germline, which may point to a read error. The chain has TRBV7-7 and TRBJ1-5; TRBD1 is a possible D gene (6 bases). Germline V gene sequence: CDR1 SSHAT, CDR2 FNYEAQ (reference sequence). This CDR3 comprises 13 residues. DNA of the CDR3: TGTGCTAGCAGCCAGGGGCCAAATCAGCCCCAGCATTTT. Translated, it gives CASSQGPNQPQHF.

J is TRBJ2-7 and V is TRBV6-6; no firm D call. Trimming shortened V by 4 bases and J by 5 bases, and 15 bases separated the two germline ends. This CDR3 has 14 residues. CDR1 is MNHNY and CDR2 is SVGAGI in the germline V gene (reference sequence). The CDR3 is CASSSLTAINEQYF. DNA of the CDR3: TGTGCCAGCAGTTCCTTAACCGCTATCAACGAGCAGTACTTC.

This chain links TRBV5-6 with TRBJ1-2; no reliable D call. CDR1 and CDR2 from the germline V gene are SGHDT and YYEEEE. V was trimmed by 2 bases and J by 1 base, leaving 12 bases between them. The CDR3 length is 15 residues. As DNA, the CDR3 is TGTGCCAGCAGCTTTGAGGCGAACTTTAACTATGGCTACACCTTC. Its translation: CASSFEANFNYGYTF.